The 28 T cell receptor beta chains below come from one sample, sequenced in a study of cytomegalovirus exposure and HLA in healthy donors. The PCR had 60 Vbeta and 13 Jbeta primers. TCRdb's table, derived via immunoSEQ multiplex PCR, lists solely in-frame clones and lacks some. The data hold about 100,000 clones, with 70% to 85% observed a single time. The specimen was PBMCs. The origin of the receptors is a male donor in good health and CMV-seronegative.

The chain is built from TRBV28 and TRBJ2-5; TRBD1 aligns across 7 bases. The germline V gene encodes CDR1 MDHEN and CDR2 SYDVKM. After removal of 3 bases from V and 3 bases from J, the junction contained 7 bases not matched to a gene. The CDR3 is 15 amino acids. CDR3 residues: CASSLSGQPKETQYF. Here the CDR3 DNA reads TGTGCCAGCAGTTTGTCGGGACAGCCCAAAGAGACCCAGTACTTC.

The CDR3, as DNA: TGTGCCAGCAGTGAACAAGGGGCGCGGACTGAAGCTTTCTTT. Amino acids: CASSEQGARTEAFF. The gene calls are TRBV2 and TRBJ1-1; possible D gene TRBD1, 5 bases. The germline gives CDR1 SNHLY, CDR2 FYNNEI. V was cut by 2 bases and J by 5 bases, with 12 bases left in between. There are 14 residues in the CDR3.

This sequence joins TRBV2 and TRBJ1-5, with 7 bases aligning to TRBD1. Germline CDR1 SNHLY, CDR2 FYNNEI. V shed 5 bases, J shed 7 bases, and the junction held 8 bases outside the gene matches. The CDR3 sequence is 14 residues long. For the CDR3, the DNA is TGTGCCAGCAGTTACAGGGGATTCAACCAGCCCCAGCATTTT. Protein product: CASSYRGFNQPQHF.

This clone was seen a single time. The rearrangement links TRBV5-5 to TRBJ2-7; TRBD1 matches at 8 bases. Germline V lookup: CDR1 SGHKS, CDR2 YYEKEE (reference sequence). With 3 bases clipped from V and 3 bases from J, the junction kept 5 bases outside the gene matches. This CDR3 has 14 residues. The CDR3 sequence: CASSSPGQVYEQYF. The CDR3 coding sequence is TGTGCCAGCAGCTCCCCGGGACAGGTCTACGAGCAGTACTTC.

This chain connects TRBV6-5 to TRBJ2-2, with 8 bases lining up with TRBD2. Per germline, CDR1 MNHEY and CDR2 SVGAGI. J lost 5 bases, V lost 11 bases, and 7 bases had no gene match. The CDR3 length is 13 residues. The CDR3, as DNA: TGTGCCGCGACGCGGGAGGCAACCGGGGAGCTGTTTTTT. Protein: CAATREATGELFF.

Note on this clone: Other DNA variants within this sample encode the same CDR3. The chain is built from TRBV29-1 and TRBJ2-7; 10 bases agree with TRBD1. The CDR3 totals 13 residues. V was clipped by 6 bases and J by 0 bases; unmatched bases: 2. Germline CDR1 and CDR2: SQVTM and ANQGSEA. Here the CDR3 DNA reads TGCAGCGTCGGGACAGGGGACTCCTACGAGCAGTACTTC. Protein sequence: CSVGTGDSYEQYF.

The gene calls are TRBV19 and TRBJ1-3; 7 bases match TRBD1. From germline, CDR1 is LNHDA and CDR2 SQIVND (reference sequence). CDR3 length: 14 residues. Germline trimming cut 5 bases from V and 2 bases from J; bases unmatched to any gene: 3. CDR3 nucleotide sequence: TGTGCCAGTAGTCCGACAGGGACTGGAAACACCATATATTTT. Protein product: CASSPTGTGNTIYF.

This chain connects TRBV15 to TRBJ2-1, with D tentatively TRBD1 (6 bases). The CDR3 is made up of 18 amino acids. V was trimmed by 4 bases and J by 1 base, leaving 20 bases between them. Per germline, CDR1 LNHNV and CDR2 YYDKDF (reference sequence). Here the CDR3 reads CATSTLISTGGSYNEQFF. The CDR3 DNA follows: TGTGCCACCAGCACACTTATTTCGACAGGCGGGTCCTACAATGAGCAGTTCTTC.

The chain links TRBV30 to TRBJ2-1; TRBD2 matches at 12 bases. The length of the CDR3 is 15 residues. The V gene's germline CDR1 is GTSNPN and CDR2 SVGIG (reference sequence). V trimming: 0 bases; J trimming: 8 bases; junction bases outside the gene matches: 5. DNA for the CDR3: TGTGCCTGGAGTGTAGCAGGACTAGCGGGATATGAGCAGTTCTTC. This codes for CAWSVAGLAGYEQFF.

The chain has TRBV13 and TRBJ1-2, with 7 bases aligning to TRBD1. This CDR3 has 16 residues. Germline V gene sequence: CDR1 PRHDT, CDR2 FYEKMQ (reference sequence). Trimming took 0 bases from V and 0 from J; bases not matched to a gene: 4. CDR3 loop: CASSLGGQETNYGYTF. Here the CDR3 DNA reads TGTGCCAGCAGCTTAGGAGGACAGGAGACTAACTATGGCTACACCTTC.

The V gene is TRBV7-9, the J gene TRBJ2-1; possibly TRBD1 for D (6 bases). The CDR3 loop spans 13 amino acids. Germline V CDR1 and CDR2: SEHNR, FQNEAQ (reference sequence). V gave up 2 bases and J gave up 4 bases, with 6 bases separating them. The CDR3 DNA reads TGTGCCAGCAGCTTAACAGGGTACAATGAGCAGTTCTTC. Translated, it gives CASSLTGYNEQFF.

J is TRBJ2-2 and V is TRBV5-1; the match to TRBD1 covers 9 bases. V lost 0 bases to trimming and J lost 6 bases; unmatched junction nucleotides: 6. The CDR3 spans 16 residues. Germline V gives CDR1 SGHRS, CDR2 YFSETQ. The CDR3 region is CASSLAGTGSAGELFF. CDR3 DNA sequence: TGCGCCAGCAGCTTGGCCGGGACAGGGTCGGCCGGGGAGCTGTTTTTT.

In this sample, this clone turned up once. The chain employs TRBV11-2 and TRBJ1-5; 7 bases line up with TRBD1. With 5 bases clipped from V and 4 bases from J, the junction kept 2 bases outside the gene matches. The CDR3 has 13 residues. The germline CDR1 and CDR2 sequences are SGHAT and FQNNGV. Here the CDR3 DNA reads TGTGCCAGCAGCGGACAGGAGAATCAGCCCCAGCATTTT. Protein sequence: CASSGQENQPQHF.

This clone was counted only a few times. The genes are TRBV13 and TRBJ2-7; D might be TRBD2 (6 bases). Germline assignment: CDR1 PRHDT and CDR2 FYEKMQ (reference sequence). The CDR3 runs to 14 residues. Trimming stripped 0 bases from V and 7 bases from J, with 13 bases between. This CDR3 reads CASSLGGGLREQYF. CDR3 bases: TGTGCCAGCAGCTTAGGGGGAGGCCTTAGGGAGCAGTACTTC.

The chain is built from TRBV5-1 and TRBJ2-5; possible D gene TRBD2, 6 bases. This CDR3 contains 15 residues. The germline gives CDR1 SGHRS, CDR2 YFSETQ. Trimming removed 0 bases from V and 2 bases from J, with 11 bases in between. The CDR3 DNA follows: TGCGCCAGCAGCTTGGCCTGGCGGGGTCAAGAGACCCAGTACTTC. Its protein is CASSLAWRGQETQYF.

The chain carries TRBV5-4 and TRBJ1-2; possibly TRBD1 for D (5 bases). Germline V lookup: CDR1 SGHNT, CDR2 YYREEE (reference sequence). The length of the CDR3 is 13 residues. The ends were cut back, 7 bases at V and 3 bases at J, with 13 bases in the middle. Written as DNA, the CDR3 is TGTGCCAGCCGCGGGGGGGAGGACTATGGCTACACCTTC. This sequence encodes CASRGGEDYGYTF.

This CDR3 is CASSLALMDFLSTDTQYF. The CDR3 DNA reads TGCGCCAGCAGCTTGGCCTTGATGGACTTCCTTAGCACAGATACGCAGTATTTT. The J gene is TRBJ2-3, the V gene TRBV5-1; TRBD2 is a possible D gene (5 bases). Looked up from germline, CDR1 is SGHRS and CDR2 is YFSETQ. Trimming removed 0 bases at V and 0 bases at J, with 17 bases between. The CDR3 sequence is 18 residues long.

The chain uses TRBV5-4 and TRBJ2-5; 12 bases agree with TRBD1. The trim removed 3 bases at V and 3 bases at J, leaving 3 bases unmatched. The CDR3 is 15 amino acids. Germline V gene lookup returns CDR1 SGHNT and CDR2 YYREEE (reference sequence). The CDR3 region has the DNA TGTGCCAGCAGCTCGGGACAGGGGGCTGAAGAGACCCAGTACTTC. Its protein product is CASSSGQGAEETQYF.

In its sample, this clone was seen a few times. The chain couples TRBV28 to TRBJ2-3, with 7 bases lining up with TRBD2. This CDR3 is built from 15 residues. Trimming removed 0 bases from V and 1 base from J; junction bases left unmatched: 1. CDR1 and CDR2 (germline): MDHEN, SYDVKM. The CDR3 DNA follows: TGTGCCAGCAGTTTATGGGGGAGGGGCACAGATACGCAGTATTTT. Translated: CASSLWGRGTDTQYF.

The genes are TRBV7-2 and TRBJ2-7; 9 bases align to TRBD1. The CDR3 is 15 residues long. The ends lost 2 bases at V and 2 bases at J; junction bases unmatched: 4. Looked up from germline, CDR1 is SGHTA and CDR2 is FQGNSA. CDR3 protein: CASSLRTGAAYEQYF. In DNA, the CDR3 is TGTGCCAGCAGCTTAAGGACAGGGGCGGCCTACGAGCAGTACTTC. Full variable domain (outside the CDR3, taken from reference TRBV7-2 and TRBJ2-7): GAGVSQSPSNKVTEKGKDVELRCDPISGHTALYWYRQSLGQGLEFLIYFQGNSAPDKSGLPSDRFSAERTGGSVSTLTIQRTQQEDSAVYLCASSLRTGAAYEQYFGPGTRLTVT.

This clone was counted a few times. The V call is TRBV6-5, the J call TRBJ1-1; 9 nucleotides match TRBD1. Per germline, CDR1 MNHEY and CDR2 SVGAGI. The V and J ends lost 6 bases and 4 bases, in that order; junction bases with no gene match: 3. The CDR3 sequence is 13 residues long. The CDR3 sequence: CASSTTGGTEAFF. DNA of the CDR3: TGTGCCAGCAGCACGACAGGGGGCACTGAAGCTTTCTTT.

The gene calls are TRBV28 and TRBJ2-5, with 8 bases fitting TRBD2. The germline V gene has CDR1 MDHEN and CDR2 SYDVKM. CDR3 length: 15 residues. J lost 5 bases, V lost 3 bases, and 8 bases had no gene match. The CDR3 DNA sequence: TGTGCCAGCAGTTTTCGCGCGGGAGGCAAGGAGACCCAGTACTTC. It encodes CASSFRAGGKETQYF.

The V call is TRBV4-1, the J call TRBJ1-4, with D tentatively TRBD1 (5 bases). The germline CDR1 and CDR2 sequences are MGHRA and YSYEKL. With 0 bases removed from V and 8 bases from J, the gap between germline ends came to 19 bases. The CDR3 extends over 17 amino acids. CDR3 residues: CASSQDPTRGGGEKLFF. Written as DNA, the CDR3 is TGCGCCAGCAGCCAAGATCCAACGCGGGGGGGTGGCGAAAAACTGTTTTTT.

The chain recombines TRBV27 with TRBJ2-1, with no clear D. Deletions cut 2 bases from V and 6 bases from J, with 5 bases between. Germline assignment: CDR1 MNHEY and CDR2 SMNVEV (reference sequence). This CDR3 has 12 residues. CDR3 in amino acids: CASSLTGNEQFF. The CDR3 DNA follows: TGTGCCAGCAGTTTAACGGGCAATGAGCAGTTCTTC.

The CDR3, as DNA: TGCAGCGGTAGCGGGATGGCTGGAAACACCATATATTTT. Protein sequence: CSGSGMAGNTIYF. This rearrangement joins TRBV29-1 to TRBJ1-3, with unresolved D. The germline gives CDR1 SQVTM, CDR2 ANQGSEA. Trimming shortened V by 7 bases and J by 2 bases, and 12 bases separated the two germline ends. CDR3 length: 13 amino acids.

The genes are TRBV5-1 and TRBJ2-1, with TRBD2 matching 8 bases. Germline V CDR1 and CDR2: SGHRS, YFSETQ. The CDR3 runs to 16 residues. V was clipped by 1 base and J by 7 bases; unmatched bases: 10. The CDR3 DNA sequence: TGCGCCAGCAGCTTGCCCCCGGGAGGGCCTCGGAATGAGCAGTTCTTC. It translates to CASSLPPGGPRNEQFF.

The CDR3 nucleotides are TGTGCCAGTAGTACCGGGACAGGTCGCACCAATCAGCCCCAGCATTTT. Protein sequence: CASSTGTGRTNQPQHF. The rearrangement joins TRBV19 to TRBJ1-5, with TRBD1 identical over 8 bases. The length of the CDR3 is 16 residues. The V segment lost 4 bases and the J segment 3 bases; nucleotides outside the gene matches: 8. In germline, CDR1 is LNHDA, CDR2 SQIVND (reference sequence).

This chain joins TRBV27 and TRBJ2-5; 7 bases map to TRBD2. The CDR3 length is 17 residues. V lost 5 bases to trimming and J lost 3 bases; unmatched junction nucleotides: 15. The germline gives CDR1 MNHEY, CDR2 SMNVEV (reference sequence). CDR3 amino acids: CASSPPGRMALEETQYF. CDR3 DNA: TGTGCCAGCAGTCCCCCCGGGAGGATGGCCCTAGAAGAGACCCAGTACTTC.